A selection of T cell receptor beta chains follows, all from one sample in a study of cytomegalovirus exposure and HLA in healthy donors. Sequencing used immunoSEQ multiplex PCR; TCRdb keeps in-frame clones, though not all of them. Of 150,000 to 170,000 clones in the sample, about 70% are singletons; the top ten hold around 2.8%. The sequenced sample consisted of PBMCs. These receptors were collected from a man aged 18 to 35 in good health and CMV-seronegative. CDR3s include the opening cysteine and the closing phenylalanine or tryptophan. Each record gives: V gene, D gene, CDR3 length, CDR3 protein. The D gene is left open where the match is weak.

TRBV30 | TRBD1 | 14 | CAWRPQGARGEAFF
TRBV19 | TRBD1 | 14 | CASSLTGVDTEAFF
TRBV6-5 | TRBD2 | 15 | CASSSLAGGPETQYF
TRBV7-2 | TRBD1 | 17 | CASSPGQGVGYNSPLHF
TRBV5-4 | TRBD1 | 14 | CASRSDRVAETQYF
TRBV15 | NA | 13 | CATSRDLQETQYF
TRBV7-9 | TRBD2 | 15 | CASRRRDYDRDTQYF
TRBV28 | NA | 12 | CASSLLGPEAFF
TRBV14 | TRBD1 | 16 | CASSHPRTGRLAEAFF
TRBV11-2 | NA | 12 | CASRKGGETQYF
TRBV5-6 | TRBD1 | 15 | CASSPRWDRVRGYTF
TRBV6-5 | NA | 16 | CASSYSFSGLNTEAFF
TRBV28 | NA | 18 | CASTRRGPATGMDQPQHF
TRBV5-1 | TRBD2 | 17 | CASSSLSGGTSTDTQYF
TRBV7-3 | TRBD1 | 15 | CASSETGVGTGELFF
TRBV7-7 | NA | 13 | CASSTGPGYEQYF
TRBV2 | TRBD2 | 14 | CASRGLAGVNEQFF
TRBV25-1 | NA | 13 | CASTPLDSYGYTF
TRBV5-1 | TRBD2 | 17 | CASSSALDLADTGELFF
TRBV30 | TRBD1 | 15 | CAWRGQGANYNEQFF
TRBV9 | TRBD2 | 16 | CASSVFGLAGGDTQYF
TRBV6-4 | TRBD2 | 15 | CASRRTSGGADTQYF
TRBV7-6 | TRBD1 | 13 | CASSPGDRVWQYF
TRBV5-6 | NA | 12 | CASGRQENSQYF
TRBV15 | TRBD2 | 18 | CATSRRQRGLALTGELFF
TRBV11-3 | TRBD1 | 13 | CASSFGTDFDAFF
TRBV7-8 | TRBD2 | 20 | CASSLVSLAGASANTGELFF
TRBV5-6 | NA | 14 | CASRKNTREQPQHF
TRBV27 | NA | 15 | CASSFGGARNTEAFF
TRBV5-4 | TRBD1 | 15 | CASSLGGQGMETQYF
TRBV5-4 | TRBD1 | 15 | CASSAGTGTNEKLFF
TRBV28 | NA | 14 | CASSLTPDSEKLFF
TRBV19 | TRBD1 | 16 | CASSIEGTGGLYEQYF
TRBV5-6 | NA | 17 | CASSAYEQGLRQYEQYF
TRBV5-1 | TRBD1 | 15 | CASSLASGGLVGYTF
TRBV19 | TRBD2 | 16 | CASSIRWGGNTGELFF
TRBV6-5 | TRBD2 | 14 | CASRTRGGADTQYF
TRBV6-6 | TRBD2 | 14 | CASSYSGTSDEQYF
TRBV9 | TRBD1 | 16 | CASSVGRTGGSDEQYF
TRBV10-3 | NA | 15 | CAIRDDSKADEKLFF
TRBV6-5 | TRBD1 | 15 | CASSQGQGGYNEQFF
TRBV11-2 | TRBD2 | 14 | CASNRLAGAETQYF
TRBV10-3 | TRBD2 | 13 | CAIGSGGNYEQYF
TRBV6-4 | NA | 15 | CASSTTGTSYNEQFF
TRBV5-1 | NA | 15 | CASSLIGSGQTEAFF
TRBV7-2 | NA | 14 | CASSPRQVYNEQFF
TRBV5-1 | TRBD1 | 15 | CASSPDRVRYNEQFF
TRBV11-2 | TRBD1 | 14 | CASSLDGQAGEAFF
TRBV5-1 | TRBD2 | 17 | CASSLAFGGAVGDTQYF
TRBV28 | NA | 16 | CASSLSSGVRAEPQHF
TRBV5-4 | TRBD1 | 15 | CASSSKDRQSYEQYF
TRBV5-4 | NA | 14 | CASSFGGARETQYF
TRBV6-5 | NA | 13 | CASSSRDNQPQHF
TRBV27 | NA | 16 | CASRILGQGLTNEQFF
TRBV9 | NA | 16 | CASSVGEGGRRDEQYF
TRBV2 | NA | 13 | CASSGQGGNIQYF
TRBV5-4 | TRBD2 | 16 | CASSLGLAGPDNEQFF
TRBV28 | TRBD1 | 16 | CASSASGTGQNSPLHF